This T cell receptor beta chain stems from a study of tumor and adjacent non-tumor tissue in lung cancer. Overall study context: There were around eleven adenocarcinoma, 2 squamous cell carcinoma and 1 small cell lung cancer cases. Stage I to III disease affected about nine men and 5 women aged roughly 30 to 76.

TCRbeta libraries were built with three rounds of nested PCR, modified from ARM-PCR. TCRdb re-derived calls from the multiplex PCR reads in MiXCR, one entry per CDR3 protein. The sample has 40,000 to 55,000 distinct CDR3 sequences; about 70% are singletons. On this clonotype itself: Its antigen is unknown.

The CDR3 is made up of 14 amino acids. Trimming pared 1 base from V and 2 bases from J, leaving 7 bases between. CDR1 MGHRA and CDR2 YSYEKL come from the germline V gene. The study, taken as a whole, reports: Normal lung showed higher cumulative top 100 clone frequency than tumor.

RNA was extracted from bulk tissue without any cell sorting. Distant lung tissue was collected more than 3 cm away from the tumor edge. Sequenced input: distant non-tumor lung tissue. The source is a woman aged 60 to 75 with non-small cell lung cancer. The gene calls are TRBV4-1 and TRBJ2-3; no clear D gene. CDR3 sequence reads: CASSQGLYTDTQYF. CDR3 nucleotides: TGCGCCAGCAGCCAAGGTCTGTACACAGATACGCAGTATTTT.